The table lists the clone carrying this TCR beta chain with many counts. With iRepertoire HTBI primers and Arm-PCR of CDR3 regions, TCR beta libraries were built. TCRdb analysed the multiplex PCR reads with MiXCR anew, one entry per CDR3 protein. This table has roughly 610,000 distinct CDR3 sequences, less than 20% appearing once. The CDR3 has 15 amino acids. Germline lookup yields CDR1 LNHDA and CDR2 SQIVND (reference sequence). V dropped 9 bases and J dropped 5; count of bases not matched to a gene: 12. The time point is: newly diagnosed GD, antithyroid drugs for less than 3 months. There was RNA extracted from PBMCs, and the TCR library was made from it. This entry belongs to a study of regulatory T cells in long-lasting Graves disease. These data were also reused for a study on T cells in Graves' hyperthyroidism and ophthalmopathy. According to that study: Ophthalmopathy, as predicted by the model, came a median about seven months after the prediction.

This specimen was peripheral blood mononuclear cells (PBMCs), taken at new diagnosis, from a patient treated with antithyroid drugs. V usage is TRBV19 and J usage is TRBJ2-2; 7 positions match TRBD2. This TCR came from a young woman with Graves disease. The CDR3 nucleotides read TGTGCCAGCGGGGGGTCCGGGAGTATTACCGGGGAGCTGTTTTTT. As protein: CASGGSGSITGELFF.